This TCR beta chain was found in a study of T-cell memory formation after mild COVID-19. Study outcomes and limitations: Pre-infection memory harbored some responding clones, suggesting cross-reactive memory joined. For second-wave clones that peaked at day 37, SARS-CoV-2 specificity went unverified. Chiefly within CM and EM were the contracting CD4+ clones; CD8+ ones were within EMRA.

Employing constant-segment primers, 5'RACE generated TCR alpha and TCR beta cDNA libraries bearing sample barcodes and UMIs. MiXCR was run by TCRdb on the 5' RACE reads, yielding one entry per CDR3 protein. This table holds over 95,000 distinct CDR3 sequences, about a fifth found once. To note about this clonotype: What it recognizes is unknown.

This CDR3 spans 14 amino acids. Per germline, CDR1 SGHVS and CDR2 FQNEAQ. The junction had 5 bases not matched to a gene; V was cut back by 5 bases and J by 3 bases. V gene TRBV7-8 combines with J gene TRBJ2-7; 9 nucleotides line up with TRBD1. Sequenced input: PBMCs or a T cell subset sorted from them (not recorded which). The receptor's source is a man between 18 and 35 years old who had mild COVID-19 (a few samples of this study predate the infection). Cell type and time point are not known. CDR3 DNA: TGTGCCAGCAGCCCTAGGACAGGGGTCTACGAGCAGTACTTC. It translates to CASSPRTGVYEQYF.